These 27 T cell receptor beta chains were all obtained from the same sample, sequenced in a study of shared clonotypes between healthy human individuals. Libraries were prepared by immunoSEQ multiplex PCR; TCRdb keeps only in-frame clonotypes and omits some of them. There are roughly 1.5 million clones in the sample; approximately 98% occur only once, and around 0.47% lies in the top ten. The sample taken for sequencing was naive CD4+ T cells sorted from blood. Subset specified: CD45RA+ positively selected. The receptor set was obtained from a man aged 25-40 years in good health.

This clone appeared once. V gene TRBV19 combines with J gene TRBJ2-5; unclear D gene. The CDR3 has 13 amino acids. Trimming left V 5 bases short and J 0 bases short, with 7 bases between. Germline loops: CDR1 LNHDA, CDR2 SQIVND (reference sequence). CDR3 coding DNA: TGTGCCAGTAGTGCCCGGAACCAAGAGACCCAGTACTTC. Its translation: CASSARNQETQYF.

The chain has TRBV18 and TRBJ2-5; D is unclear. The CDR3 is 14 amino acids. Germline values: CDR1 KGHSH, CDR2 LQKENI. V gave up 3 bases and J gave up 3 bases, with 11 bases separating them. The CDR3 region is CASSPRMGKETQYF. The CDR3 DNA is TGTGCCAGCTCACCTAGGATGGGGAAAGAGACCCAGTACTTC.

The chain combines TRBV28 with TRBJ1-1; possible D gene TRBD1, 5 bases. The V gene's germline CDR1 is MDHEN and CDR2 SYDVKM. The CDR3 sequence is 14 residues long. Trimming took off 9 bases at V and 6 bases at J, with 20 bases between the two ends. Here the CDR3 reads CASARGGSNAEAFF. The CDR3 nucleotides are TGTGCCAGTGCCCGTGGGGGATCCAACGCTGAAGCTTTCTTT.

The CDR3 protein is CASSLTRNTIYF. The CDR3 DNA reads TGTGCCAGCAGTTTAACTAGGAACACCATATATTTT. This chain uses TRBV28 with TRBJ1-3; D is unclear. The CDR3 extends over 12 amino acids. Trimming removed 2 bases from V and 7 bases from J, with 6 bases in between. Germline V gene data show CDR1 as MDHEN and CDR2 as SYDVKM.

This clone came up once. V gene TRBV7-9 combines with J gene TRBJ1-1, with 9 bases lining up with TRBD1. The CDR3 consists of 16 residues. V dropped 0 bases and J dropped 1; count of bases not matched to a gene: 3. Germline values: CDR1 SEHNR, CDR2 FQNEAQ (reference sequence). CDR3 amino acids: CASSLADRGANTEAFF. In DNA form, the CDR3 reads TGTGCCAGCAGCTTAGCAGACAGGGGGGCGAACACTGAAGCTTTCTTT.

The rearrangement joins TRBV9 to TRBJ1-3; D possibly corresponds to TRBD1 (5 bases). The CDR3 runs 16 residues. V was trimmed by 4 bases and J by 0 bases, leaving 14 bases between them. The germline CDR1 and CDR2 sequences are SGDLS and YYNGEE. CDR3 DNA sequence: TGTGCCAGCAGCTCCCCGGGGGGACCCTCTGGAAACACCATATATTTT. It is translated as CASSSPGGPSGNTIYF.

This clone showed up just once. The chain employs TRBV30 and TRBJ2-5; D possibly corresponds to TRBD2 (5 bases). Germline CDR1 GTSNPN, CDR2 SVGIG (reference sequence). V was shortened by 4 bases and J by 3 bases, with 15 bases between the two germline ends. The CDR3 extends over 14 amino acids. CDR3 in amino acids: CAWNAGRREETQYF. The CDR3 DNA sequence: TGTGCCTGGAACGCTGGGAGACGAGAAGAGACCCAGTACTTC.

The rearrangement joins TRBV18 to TRBJ1-1, with D unclear. The V gene's germline CDR1 is KGHSH and CDR2 LQKENI. V gave up 6 bases and J gave up 5 bases, with 13 bases separating them. This CDR3 spans 13 amino acids. The CDR3: CASSPTPGTEAFF. CDR3 sequence (DNA): TGTGCCAGCTCCCCGACGCCGGGAACTGAAGCTTTCTTT.

This clone was recorded once. The chain uses TRBV10-3 and TRBJ2-7; D is unresolved. CDR3 size: 17 residues. The V end lost 0 bases, the J end lost 4 bases, and 19 bases lay between the germline ends. The germline V gene has CDR1 ENHRY and CDR2 SYGVKD. Here the CDR3 reads CAISESIKAGTPYEQYF. CDR3 bases: TGTGCCATCAGTGAGTCGATTAAGGCAGGAACCCCTTACGAGCAGTACTTC.

The rearrangement uses TRBV5-4 and TRBJ2-3; 8 nucleotides agree with TRBD1. Trimming took 4 bases from V and 0 from J; bases not matched to a gene: 19. Germline V lookup: CDR1 SGHNT, CDR2 YYREEE (reference sequence). This CDR3 has 20 amino acids. CDR3: CASSQGQVNPSRTSTDTQYF. The CDR3 DNA sequence: TGTGCCAGCAGCCAGGGACAGGTGAATCCTAGCAGAACTAGCACAGATACGCAGTATTTT.

As concerns this clone: The same CDR3 also results from other DNA sequences found in this sample. For the CDR3, the DNA is TGTGCCAGCAGCGTAGCTGGGACAGGGGATACTGAAGCTTTCTTT. This codes for CASSVAGTGDTEAFF. The chain combines TRBV9 with TRBJ1-1; 10 bases map to TRBD1. CDR3 length equals 15 residues. Germline V gene data show CDR1 as SGDLS and CDR2 as YYNGEE. The V segment lost 0 bases and the J segment 5 bases; nucleotides outside the gene matches: 4.

This chain links TRBV15 with TRBJ2-1, with no clear D. This CDR3 region has 15 residues. Germline V gene data show CDR1 as LNHNV and CDR2 as YYDKDF (reference sequence). Deletions cut 6 bases from V and 0 bases from J, with 12 bases between. CDR3 residues: CATSPTVGSYNEQFF. For the CDR3, the DNA is TGTGCCACCAGTCCGACGGTGGGCTCCTACAATGAGCAGTTCTTC.

The V gene is TRBV7-6, the J gene TRBJ2-2; 8 bases fit TRBD1. CDR3 length equals 15 residues. Trimming removed 5 bases from V and 4 bases from J; junction bases left unmatched: 6. Germline loops: CDR1 SGHVS, CDR2 FNYEAQ. The CDR3 DNA follows: TGTGCCAGCAGCCGTATTACAGGGGGCACCGGGGAGCTGTTTTTT. It encodes CASSRITGGTGELFF.

The chain joins TRBV5-1 to TRBJ2-7; tentatively, D is TRBD1 (6 bases). Germline-derived CDR1 and CDR2 are SGHRS and YFSETQ. With 5 bases removed from V and 0 bases from J, the gap between germline ends came to 6 bases. The CDR3 runs to 12 residues. CDR3 nucleotide sequence: TGCGCCAGCAGGGACAGCTCCTACGAGCAGTACTTC. Its translation: CASRDSSYEQYF.

The V gene is TRBV5-1, the J gene TRBJ2-5; D may correspond to TRBD1 or TRBD2 (5 bases each). The CDR3 has 15 amino acids. Trimming cost V 5 bases and J 3 bases, with 17 bases left between them. Germline assignment: CDR1 SGHRS and CDR2 YFSETQ. The CDR3 sequence is CASRRGRDGKETQYF. CDR3 DNA: TGCGCCAGCAGACGAGGCCGGGACGGTAAAGAGACCCAGTACTTC.

The J gene is TRBJ2-7, the V gene TRBV7-8; 12 bases match TRBD2. This CDR3 comprises 14 residues. Germline assignment: CDR1 SGHVS and CDR2 FQNEAQ. V lost 5 bases and J lost 3; bases outside the gene matches: 2. The DNA of the CDR3 is TGTGCCAGCAGCCCGGGACTAGCGGGCTACGAGCAGTACTTC. Translated: CASSPGLAGYEQYF.

This rearrangement joins TRBV5-1 to TRBJ1-2, with a tentative D call TRBD1 (6 bases). This CDR3 has 14 residues. V gave up 0 bases and J gave up 7 bases, with 13 bases separating them. Looked up from germline, CDR1 is SGHRS and CDR2 is YFSETQ. Here the CDR3 DNA reads TGCGCCAGCAGCTTGGTGACGGGGGCGCGTGGCTACACCTTC. Protein: CASSLVTGARGYTF.

V and J are TRBV4-1 and TRBJ2-5; D not resolved. Trimming cost V 0 bases and J 7 bases, with 6 bases left between them. CDR1 MGHRA and CDR2 YSYEKL come from the germline V gene. The CDR3 consists of 12 residues. In nucleotides, the CDR3 is TGCGCCAGCAGCCAAGACGGGCGGACCCAGTACTTC. Protein sequence: CASSQDGRTQYF.

The sample holds one count of this clone. This same CDR3 is encoded by further DNA sequences in the sample. The V call is TRBV11-2, the J call TRBJ2-7, with D possibly being TRBD1 (5 bases). Germline CDR1 is SGHAT and CDR2 is FQNNGV. The CDR3 has 14 amino acids. V lost 1 base and J 4 bases, leaving 11 bases between the germline ends. DNA for the CDR3: TGTGCCAGCAGCTTAGTCGCCAGGGTGTACGAGCAGTACTTC. Amino acid sequence: CASSLVARVYEQYF.

As DNA, the CDR3 is TGTGCCAGCAGTGAGGGGGGTTTGCATCCCTCTGGAAACACCATATATTTT. Its translation is CASSEGGLHPSGNTIYF. The chain is built from TRBV25-1 and TRBJ1-3; D perhaps matches TRBD1 (5 bases). The CDR3 loop spans 17 amino acids. CDR1 MGHDK and CDR2 SYGVNS come from the germline V gene. V was trimmed by 3 bases and J by 0 bases, leaving 15 bases between them.

As regards this clone: This CDR3 is also generated by other DNA sequences in the sample. CDR3: CSVRTGENQPQHF. The CDR3 DNA reads TGCAGCGTCCGGACAGGGGAAAATCAGCCCCAGCATTTT. This chain joins TRBV29-1 and TRBJ1-5; 9 bases line up with TRBD1. CDR1 is SQVTM, CDR2 ANQGSEA, per germline. Trimming at V came to 6 bases and at J to 4 bases, leaving 4 bases not matched to a gene. CDR3 size: 13 residues.

The rearrangement joins TRBV7-8 to TRBJ2-1; TRBD2 aligns across 9 bases. The CDR3 consists of 17 residues. V was clipped by 4 bases and J by 4 bases; unmatched bases: 11. CDR1 is SGHVS and CDR2 is FQNEAQ in the germline V gene. CDR3 loop: CASSSILAGVGYNEQFF. The DNA of the CDR3 is TGTGCCAGCAGCTCCATTTTAGCGGGAGTAGGGTACAATGAGCAGTTCTTC.

The chain's CDR3 is CASSGGLSYNEQFF. The CDR3 DNA follows: TGTGCCAGCTCTGGCGGCCTAAGCTACAATGAGCAGTTCTTC. This chain uses TRBV6-5 with TRBJ2-1; D is unclear. With 8 bases removed from V and 3 bases from J, the gap between germline ends came to 14 bases. The CDR3 has 14 amino acids. Germline CDR1 and CDR2: MNHEY and SVGAGI.

The rearrangement links TRBV5-5 to TRBJ2-1; D possibly corresponds to TRBD2 (7 bases). V was cut by 4 bases and J by 6 bases, with 17 bases left in between. CDR1 is SGHKS and CDR2 is YYEKEE in the germline V gene (reference sequence). CDR3 length equals 15 residues. In DNA, the CDR3 is TGTGCCAGCAGCCCTTTCGGGGGAGGGGGCAATGAGCAGTTCTTC. Amino acid sequence: CASSPFGGGGNEQFF.

This clone was seen just once. This specimen includes other DNA sequences encoding the same CDR3. The V and J genes are TRBV6-5 and TRBJ2-2; D remains unclear. CDR3 length: 11 amino acids. The ends were cut back, 4 bases at V and 4 bases at J, with 1 base in the middle. CDR1 and CDR2 from the germline V gene are MNHEY and SVGAGI. CDR3 region: CASSFTGELFF. The CDR3 DNA is TGTGCCAGCAGTTTCACCGGGGAGCTGTTTTTT.

This chain connects TRBV6-6 to TRBJ1-5, with 7 bases lining up with TRBD1. The length of the CDR3 is 15 residues. Germline lookup yields CDR1 MNHNY and CDR2 SVGAGI (reference sequence). V shed 4 bases, J shed 7 bases, and the junction held 10 bases outside the gene matches. CDR3: CASSSDRINLQPQHF. The CDR3 DNA reads TGTGCCAGCAGTTCGGACAGGATTAATCTACAGCCCCAGCATTTT.

V gene TRBV6-5 combines with J gene TRBJ2-2; D is undetermined. The V end was cut by 1 base, the J end by 4 bases, with 7 bases between. Germline values: CDR1 MNHEY, CDR2 SVGAGI. The CDR3 length is 14 residues. The CDR3, as DNA: TGTGCCAGCAGTTACTTTCAGCTCACCGGGGAGCTGTTTTTT. This encodes CASSYFQLTGELFF.